The clone carrying this T cell receptor (beta chain) appeared many times. The data originate from a study of T cells in Graves' hyperthyroidism and ophthalmopathy. Template material for amplifying TCR beta CDR3 regions consisted of RNA transcripts. Primed by the HTBI set, a first-round RT-PCR was run on the TCR CDR3. A single record per CDR3 protein comes from TCRdb applying MiXCR to the multiplex PCR reads. The sample gives roughly 170,000 distinct CDR3 sequences, over 15% of which show up once; approximately 28% is in the top ten. J was trimmed by 2 bases and V by 4 bases; bases with no gene match: 5. Looked up from germline, CDR1 is SGHRS and CDR2 is YFSETQ. This CDR3 has 15 residues.

This TCR was recovered from a woman aged 45-59 years with Graves' hyperthyroidism. Specimen: blood. V and J are TRBV5-1 and TRBJ2-1, with TRBD1 matching 8 bases. CDR3 in amino acids: CASSPGQGTYNEQFF. CDR3 in DNA: TGCGCCAGCAGCCCCGGACAGGGTACCTACAATGAGCAGTTCTTC.